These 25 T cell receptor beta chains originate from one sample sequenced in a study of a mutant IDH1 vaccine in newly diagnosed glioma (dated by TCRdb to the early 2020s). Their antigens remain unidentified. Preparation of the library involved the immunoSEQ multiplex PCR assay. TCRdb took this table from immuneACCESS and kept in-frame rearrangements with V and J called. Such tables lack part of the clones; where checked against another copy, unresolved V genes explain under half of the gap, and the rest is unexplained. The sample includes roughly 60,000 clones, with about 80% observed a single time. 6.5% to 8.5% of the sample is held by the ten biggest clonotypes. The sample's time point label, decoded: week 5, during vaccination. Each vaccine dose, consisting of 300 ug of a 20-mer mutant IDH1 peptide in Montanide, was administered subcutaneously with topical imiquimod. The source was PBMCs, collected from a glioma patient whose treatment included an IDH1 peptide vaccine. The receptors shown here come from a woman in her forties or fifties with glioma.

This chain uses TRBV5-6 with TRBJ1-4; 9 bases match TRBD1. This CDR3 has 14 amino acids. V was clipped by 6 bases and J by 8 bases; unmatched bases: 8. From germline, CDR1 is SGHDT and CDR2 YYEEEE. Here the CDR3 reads CASTGQGIEEKLFF. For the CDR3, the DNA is TGTGCCAGCACCGGACAGGGGATTGAGGAAAAACTGTTTTTT. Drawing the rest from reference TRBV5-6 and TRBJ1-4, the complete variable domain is DAGVTQSPTHLIKTRGQQVTLRCSPKSGHDTVSWYQQALGQGPQFIFQYYEEEERQRGNFPDRFSGHQFPNYSSELNVNALLLGDSALYLCASTGQGIEEKLFFGSGTQLSVL.

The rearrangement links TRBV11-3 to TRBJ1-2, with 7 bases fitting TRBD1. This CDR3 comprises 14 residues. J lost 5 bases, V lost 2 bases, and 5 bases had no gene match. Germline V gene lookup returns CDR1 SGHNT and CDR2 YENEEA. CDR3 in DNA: TGTGCCAGCAGCTTACCCGGACAGGAGTATGGCTACACCTTC. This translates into CASSLPGQEYGYTF.

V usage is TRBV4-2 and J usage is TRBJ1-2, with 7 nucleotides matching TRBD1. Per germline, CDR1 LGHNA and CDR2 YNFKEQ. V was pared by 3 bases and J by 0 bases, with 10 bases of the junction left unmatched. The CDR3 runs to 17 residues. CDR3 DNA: TGTGCCAGCAGCCACACACAGGGGAGGGGGTCTAACTATGGCTACACCTTC. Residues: CASSHTQGRGSNYGYTF.

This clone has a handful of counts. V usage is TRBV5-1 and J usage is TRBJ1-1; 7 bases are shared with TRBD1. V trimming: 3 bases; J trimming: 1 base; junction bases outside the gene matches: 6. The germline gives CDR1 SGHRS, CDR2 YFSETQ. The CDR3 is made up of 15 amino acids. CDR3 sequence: CASSSLGQENTEAFF. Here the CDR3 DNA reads TGCGCCAGCAGCTCTCTCGGACAGGAGAACACTGAAGCTTTCTTT.

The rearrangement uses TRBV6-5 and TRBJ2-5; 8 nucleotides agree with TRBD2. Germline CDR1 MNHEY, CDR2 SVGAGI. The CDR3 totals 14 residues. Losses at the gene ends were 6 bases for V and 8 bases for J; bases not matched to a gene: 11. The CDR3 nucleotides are TGTGCCAGCAGCCTGGGGCGGGGGGCCGAAACCCAGTACTTC. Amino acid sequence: CASSLGRGAETQYF.

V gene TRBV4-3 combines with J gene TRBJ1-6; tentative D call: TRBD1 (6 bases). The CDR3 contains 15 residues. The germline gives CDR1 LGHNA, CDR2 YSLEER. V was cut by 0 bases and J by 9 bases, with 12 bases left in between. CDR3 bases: TGCGCCAGCAGCCAAGATACAGGGATGACTTCACCCCTCCACTTT. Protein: CASSQDTGMTSPLHF.

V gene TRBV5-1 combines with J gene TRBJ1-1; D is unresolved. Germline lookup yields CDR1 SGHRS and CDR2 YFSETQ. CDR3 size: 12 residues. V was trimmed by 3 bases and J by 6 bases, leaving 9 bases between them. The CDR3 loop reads CASSSGGSEAFF. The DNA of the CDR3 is TGCGCCAGCAGCTCAGGAGGGTCTGAAGCTTTCTTT.

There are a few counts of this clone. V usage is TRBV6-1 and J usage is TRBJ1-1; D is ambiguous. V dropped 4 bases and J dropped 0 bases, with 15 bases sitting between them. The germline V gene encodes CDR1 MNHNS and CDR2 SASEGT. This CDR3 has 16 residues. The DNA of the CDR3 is TGTGCCAGCAGTGGCCGCCGTATACAGCTGAACACTGAAGCTTTCTTT. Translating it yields CASSGRRIQLNTEAFF.

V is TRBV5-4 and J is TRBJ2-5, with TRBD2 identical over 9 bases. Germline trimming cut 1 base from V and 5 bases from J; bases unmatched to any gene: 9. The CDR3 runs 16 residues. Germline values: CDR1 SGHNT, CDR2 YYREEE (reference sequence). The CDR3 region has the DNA TGTGCCAGCAGCTTGTCGGGCGGGGGGGCTTTTGAGACCCAGTACTTC. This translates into CASSLSGGGAFETQYF.

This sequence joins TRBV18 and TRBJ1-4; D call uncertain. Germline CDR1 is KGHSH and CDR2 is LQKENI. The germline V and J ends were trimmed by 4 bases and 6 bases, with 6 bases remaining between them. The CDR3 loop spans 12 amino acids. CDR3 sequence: CASSQQDEKLFF. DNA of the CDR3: TGTGCCAGCTCACAACAAGATGAAAAACTGTTTTTT.

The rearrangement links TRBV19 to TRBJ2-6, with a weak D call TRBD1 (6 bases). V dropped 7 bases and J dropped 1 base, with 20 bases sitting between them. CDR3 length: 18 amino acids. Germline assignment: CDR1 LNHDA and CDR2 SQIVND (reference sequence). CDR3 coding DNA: TGTGCCAGTACCCACTTCACAGGGACCACGTCTGGGGCCAACGTCCTGACTTTC. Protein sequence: CASTHFTGTTSGANVLTF.

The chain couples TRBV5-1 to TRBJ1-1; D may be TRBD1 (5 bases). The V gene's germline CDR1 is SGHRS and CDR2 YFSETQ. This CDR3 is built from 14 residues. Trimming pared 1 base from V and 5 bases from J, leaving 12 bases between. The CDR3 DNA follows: TGCGCCAGCAGCTTGTTAGGGACGGGGACTGAAGCTTTCTTT. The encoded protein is CASSLLGTGTEAFF.

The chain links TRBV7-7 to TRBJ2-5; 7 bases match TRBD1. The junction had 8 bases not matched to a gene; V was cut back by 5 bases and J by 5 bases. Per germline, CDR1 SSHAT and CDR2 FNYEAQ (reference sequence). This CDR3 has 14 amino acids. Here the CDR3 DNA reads TGTGCCAGCAGCCCGAGACAGGGTCGGGAGACCCAGTACTTC. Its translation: CASSPRQGRETQYF.

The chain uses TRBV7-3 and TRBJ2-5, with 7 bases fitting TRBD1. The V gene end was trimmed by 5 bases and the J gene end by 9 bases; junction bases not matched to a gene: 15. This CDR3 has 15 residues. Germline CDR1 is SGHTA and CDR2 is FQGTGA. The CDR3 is CASSPGQTELWAQYF. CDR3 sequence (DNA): TGTGCCAGCAGCCCGGGACAGACGGAACTTTGGGCCCAGTACTTC.

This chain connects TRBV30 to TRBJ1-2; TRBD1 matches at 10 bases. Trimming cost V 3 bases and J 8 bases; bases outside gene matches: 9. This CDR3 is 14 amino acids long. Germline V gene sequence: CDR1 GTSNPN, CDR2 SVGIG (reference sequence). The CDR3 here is CAWRPGQGILGYTF. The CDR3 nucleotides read TGTGCCTGGAGGCCGGGACAGGGGATCTTGGGCTACACCTTC.

DNA of the CDR3: TGTGCCAGCTCACCAAGTCCCGGGACAGGGGCCTACAATGAGCAGTTCTTC. Its translation: CASSPSPGTGAYNEQFF. The chain employs TRBV18 and TRBJ2-1, with 10 bases lining up with TRBD1. The CDR3 runs 17 residues. Germline CDR1 is KGHSH and CDR2 is LQKENI. J was trimmed by 2 bases and V by 2 bases; bases with no gene match: 6.

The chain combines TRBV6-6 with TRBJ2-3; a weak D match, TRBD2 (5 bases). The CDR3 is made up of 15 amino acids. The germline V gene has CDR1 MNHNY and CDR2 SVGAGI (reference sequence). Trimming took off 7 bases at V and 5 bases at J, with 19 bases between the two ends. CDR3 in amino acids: CASTFGRVAGDTQYF. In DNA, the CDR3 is TGTGCCAGCACCTTTGGGAGAGTAGCAGGAGATACGCAGTATTTT.

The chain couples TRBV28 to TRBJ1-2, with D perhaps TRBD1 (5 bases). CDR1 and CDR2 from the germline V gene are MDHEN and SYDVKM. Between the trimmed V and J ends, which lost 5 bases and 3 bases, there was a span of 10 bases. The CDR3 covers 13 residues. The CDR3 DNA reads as TGTGCCAGCAGTCCGCTGGGGGACTATGGCTACACCTTC. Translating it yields CASSPLGDYGYTF.

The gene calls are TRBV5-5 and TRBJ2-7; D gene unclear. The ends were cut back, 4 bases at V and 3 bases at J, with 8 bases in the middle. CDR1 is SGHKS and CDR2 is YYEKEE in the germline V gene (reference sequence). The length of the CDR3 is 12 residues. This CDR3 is CASSLTGYEQYF. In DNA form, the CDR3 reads TGTGCCAGCAGCCTGACTGGCTACGAGCAGTACTTC.

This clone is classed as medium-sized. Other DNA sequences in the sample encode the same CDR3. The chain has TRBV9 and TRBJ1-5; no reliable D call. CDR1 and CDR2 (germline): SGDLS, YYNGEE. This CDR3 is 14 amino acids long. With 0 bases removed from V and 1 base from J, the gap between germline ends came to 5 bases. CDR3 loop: CASSVDGSNQPQHF. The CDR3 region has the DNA TGTGCCAGCAGCGTAGATGGGAGCAATCAGCCCCAGCATTTT.

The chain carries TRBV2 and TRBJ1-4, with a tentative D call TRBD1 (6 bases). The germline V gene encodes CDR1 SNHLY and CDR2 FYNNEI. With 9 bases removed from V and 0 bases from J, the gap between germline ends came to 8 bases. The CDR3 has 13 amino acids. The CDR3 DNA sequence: TGTGCCAGTAACAGGGCAACTAATGAAAAACTGTTTTTT. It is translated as CASNRATNEKLFF.

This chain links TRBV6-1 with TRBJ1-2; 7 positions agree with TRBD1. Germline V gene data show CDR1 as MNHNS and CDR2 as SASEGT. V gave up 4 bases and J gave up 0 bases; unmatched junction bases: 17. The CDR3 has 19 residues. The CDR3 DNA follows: TGTGCCAGCAGTGCTCGTCCGGGACAGCGTAACTCCCCTAACTATGGCTACACCTTC. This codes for CASSARPGQRNSPNYGYTF.

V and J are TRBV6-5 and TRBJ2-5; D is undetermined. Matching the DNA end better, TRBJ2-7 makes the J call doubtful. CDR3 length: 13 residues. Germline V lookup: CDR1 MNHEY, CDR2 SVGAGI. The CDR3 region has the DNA TGTGCCAGCAGTTTAGGCAGATCCTACGAGCAGTACTTC. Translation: CASSLGRSYEQYF.

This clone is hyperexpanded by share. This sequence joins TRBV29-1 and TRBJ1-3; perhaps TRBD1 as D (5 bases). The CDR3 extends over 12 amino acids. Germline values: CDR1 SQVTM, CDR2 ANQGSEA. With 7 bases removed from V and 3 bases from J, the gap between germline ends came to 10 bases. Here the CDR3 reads CSAAGFGNTIYF. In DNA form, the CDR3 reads TGCAGCGCCGCAGGGTTTGGAAACACCATATATTTT. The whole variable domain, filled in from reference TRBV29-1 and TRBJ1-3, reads SAVISQKPSRDICQRGTSLTIQCQVDSQVTMMFWYRQQPGQSLTLIATANQGSEATYESGFVIDKFPISRPNLTFSTLTVSNMSPEDSSIYLCSAAGFGNTIYFGEGSWLTVV.

CDR3 nucleotides: TGTGCCAGCAGCTGGGCCGCCGCGGGAGCCCAGCATTTT. Encoded protein: CASSWAAAGAQHF. The chain employs TRBV6-6 and TRBJ1-5, with D hard to call. The CDR3 is 13 residues long. In germline, CDR1 is MNHNY, CDR2 SVGAGI (reference sequence). V shed 6 bases and J shed 11 bases, with 17 bases lying between them.